The sample holds many counts of the clone carrying this TCR beta chain. This entry belongs to a study of molecular identifiers for immune sequencing clone quantification. The authors built bulk TCR libraries by previously described methods with listed TCR primers. TCRdb processed the PCR reads anew with MiXCR; each CDR3 protein has one entry. The table records about 100,000 distinct CDR3 sequences, under 25% of them present only once. The V and J ends lost 2 bases and 4 bases respectively, with 8 bases between them. The CDR3 extends over 12 amino acids. Looked up from germline, CDR1 is DFQATT and CDR2 is SNEGSKA (reference sequence).

The rearrangement uses TRBV20-1 and TRBJ1-1; tentative D call: TRBD1 (6 bases). The receptor was isolated from a human donor in good health. Some libraries in this study had Jurkat cell RNA spiked in. The sequenced sample consisted of naive CD8+ T cells from blood, with Jurkat cell RNA spiked in. Subset: FACS-sorted CD8+CD4-CCR7+CD45RA+ naive T cells. In DNA form, the CDR3 reads TGCAGTGCTAGATTACAGGGCACTGAAGCTTTCTTT. Amino acid sequence: CSARLQGTEAFF.